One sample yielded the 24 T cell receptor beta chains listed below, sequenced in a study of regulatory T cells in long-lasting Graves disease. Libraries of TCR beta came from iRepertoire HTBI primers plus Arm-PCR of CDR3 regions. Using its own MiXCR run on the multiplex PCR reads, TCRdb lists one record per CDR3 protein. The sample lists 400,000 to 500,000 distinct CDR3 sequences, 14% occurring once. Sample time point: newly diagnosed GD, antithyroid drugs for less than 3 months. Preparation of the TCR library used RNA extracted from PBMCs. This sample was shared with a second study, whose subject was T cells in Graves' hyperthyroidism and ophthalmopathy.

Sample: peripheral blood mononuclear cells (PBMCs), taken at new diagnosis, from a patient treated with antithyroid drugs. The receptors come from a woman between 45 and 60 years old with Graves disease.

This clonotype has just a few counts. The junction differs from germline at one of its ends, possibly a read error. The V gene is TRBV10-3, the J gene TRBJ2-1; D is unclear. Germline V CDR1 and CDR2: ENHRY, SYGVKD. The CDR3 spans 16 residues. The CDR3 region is CATSLRELSSYNEQFF. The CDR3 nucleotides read TGTGCCACCAGTCTCCGCGAGCTCAGCTCCTACAATGAGCAGTTCTTC.

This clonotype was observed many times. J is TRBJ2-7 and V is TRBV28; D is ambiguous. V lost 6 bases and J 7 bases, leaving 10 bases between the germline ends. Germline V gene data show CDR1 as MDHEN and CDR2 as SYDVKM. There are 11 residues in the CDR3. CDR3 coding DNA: TGTGCCAGCAGCCGGTCGAGGGAGCAGTACTTC. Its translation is CASSRSREQYF.

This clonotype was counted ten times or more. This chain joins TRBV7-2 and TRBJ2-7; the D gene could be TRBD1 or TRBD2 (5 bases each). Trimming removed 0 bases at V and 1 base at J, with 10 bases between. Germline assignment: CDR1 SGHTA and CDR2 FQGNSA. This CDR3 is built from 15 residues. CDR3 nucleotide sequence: TGTGCCAGCAGCTTAGCCGGGACGGAATCCTACGAGCAGTACTTC. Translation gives CASSLAGTESYEQYF.

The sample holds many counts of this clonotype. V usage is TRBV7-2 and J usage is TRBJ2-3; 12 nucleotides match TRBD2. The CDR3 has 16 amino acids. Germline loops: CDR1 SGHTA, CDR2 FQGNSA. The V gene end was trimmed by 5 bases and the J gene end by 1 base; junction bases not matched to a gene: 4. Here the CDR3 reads CASSPRTSGGTDTQYF. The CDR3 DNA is TGTGCCAGCAGCCCACGGACTAGCGGGGGCACAGATACGCAGTATTTT.

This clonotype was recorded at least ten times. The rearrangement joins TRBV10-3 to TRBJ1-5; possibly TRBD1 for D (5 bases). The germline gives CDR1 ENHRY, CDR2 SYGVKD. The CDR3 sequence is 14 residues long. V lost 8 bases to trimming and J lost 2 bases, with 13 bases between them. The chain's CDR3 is CAIAGAGGNQPQHF. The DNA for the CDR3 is TGTGCCATCGCCGGGGCGGGTGGCAATCAGCCCCAGCATTTT.

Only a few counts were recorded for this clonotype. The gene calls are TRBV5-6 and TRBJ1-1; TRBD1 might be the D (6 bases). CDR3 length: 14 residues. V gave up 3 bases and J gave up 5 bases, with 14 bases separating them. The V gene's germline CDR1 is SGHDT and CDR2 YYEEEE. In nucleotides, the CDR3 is TGTGCCAGCAGCTGGAGGGGGGGAGGGACTGAAGCTTTCTTT. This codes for CASSWRGGGTEAFF.

CDR3 sequence (DNA): TGTGCCAGCAGCTTGTTGGGACTAGCGGGAGTGAGAGGTGAGCAGTTCTTC. Its protein product is CASSLLGLAGVRGEQFF. The chain joins TRBV11-3 to TRBJ2-1; 14 positions match TRBD2. CDR1 is SGHNT and CDR2 is YENEEA in the germline V gene. V dropped 3 bases and J dropped 9; count of bases not matched to a gene: 10. This CDR3 region has 17 residues.

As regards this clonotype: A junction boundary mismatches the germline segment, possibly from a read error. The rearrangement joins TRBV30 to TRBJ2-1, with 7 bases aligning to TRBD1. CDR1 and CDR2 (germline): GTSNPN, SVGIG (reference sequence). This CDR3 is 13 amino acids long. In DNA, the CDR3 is TGTGCCTGGGCCCGGGACAGAATGAATGAGCACTTCTTC. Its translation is CAWARDRMNEHFF.

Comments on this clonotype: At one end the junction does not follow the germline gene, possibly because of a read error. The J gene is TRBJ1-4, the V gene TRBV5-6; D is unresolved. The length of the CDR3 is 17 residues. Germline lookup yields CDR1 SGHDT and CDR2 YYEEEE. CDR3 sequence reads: CASSPWVPFATNEKLFF. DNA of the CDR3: TGTGCTAGCAGCCCCTGGGTCCCATTTGCAACTAATGAAAAACTGTTTTTT. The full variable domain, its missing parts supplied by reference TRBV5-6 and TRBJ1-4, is DAGVTQSPTHLIKTRGQQVTLRCSPKSGHDTVSWYQQALGQGPQFIFQYYEEEERQRGNFPDRFSGHQFPNYSSELNVNALLLGDSALYLCASSPWVPFATNEKLFFGSGTQLSVL.

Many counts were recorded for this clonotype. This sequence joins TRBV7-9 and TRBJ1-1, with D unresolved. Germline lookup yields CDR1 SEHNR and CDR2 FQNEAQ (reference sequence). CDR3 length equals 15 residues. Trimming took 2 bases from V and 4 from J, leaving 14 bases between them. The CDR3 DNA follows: TGTGCCAGCAGCTTACCGTTCCGCTCCCCCACTGAAGCTTTCTTT. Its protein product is CASSLPFRSPTEAFF.

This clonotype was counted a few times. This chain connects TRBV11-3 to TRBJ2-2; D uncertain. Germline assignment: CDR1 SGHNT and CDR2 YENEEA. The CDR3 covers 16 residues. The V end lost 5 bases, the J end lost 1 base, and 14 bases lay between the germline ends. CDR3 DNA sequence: TGTGCCAGCAGCCTCCGCGACCAGATGAACACCGGGGAGCTGTTTTTT. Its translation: CASSLRDQMNTGELFF.

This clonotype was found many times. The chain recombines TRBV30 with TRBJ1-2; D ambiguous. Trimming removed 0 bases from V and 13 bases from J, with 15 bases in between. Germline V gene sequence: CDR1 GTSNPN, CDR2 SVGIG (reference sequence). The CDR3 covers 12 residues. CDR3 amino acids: CAWSVDDLRVTF. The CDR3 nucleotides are TGTGCCTGGAGTGTTGACGACCTGAGAGTCACCTTC.

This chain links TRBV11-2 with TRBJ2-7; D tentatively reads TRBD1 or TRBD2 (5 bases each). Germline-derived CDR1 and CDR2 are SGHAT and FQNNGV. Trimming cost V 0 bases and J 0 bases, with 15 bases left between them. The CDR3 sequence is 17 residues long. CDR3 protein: CASSLDRGTVLSYEQYF. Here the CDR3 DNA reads TGTGCCAGCAGCTTAGATCGGGGCACCGTCCTCTCCTACGAGCAGTACTTC.

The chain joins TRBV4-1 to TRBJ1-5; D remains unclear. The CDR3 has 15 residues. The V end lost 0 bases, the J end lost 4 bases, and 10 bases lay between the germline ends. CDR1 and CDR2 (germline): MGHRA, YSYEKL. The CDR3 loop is CASSQEDRMNQPQHF. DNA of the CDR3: TGCGCCAGCAGCCAAGAGGATCGGATGAATCAGCCCCAGCATTTT.

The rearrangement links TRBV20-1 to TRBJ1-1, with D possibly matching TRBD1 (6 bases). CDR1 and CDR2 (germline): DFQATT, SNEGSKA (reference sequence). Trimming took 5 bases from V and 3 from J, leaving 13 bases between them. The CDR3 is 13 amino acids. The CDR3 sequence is CSAFQGSDTEAFF. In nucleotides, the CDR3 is TGCAGTGCTTTTCAGGGGTCGGACACTGAAGCTTTCTTT.

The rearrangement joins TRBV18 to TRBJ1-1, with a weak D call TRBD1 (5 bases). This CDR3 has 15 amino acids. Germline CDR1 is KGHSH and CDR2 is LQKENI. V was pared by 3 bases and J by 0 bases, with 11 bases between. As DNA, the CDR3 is TGTGCCAGCTCACCTCCGGACACCCTGAACACTGAAGCTTTCTTT. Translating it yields CASSPPDTLNTEAFF. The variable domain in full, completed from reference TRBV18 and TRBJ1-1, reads NAGVMQNPRHLVRRRGQEARLRCSPMKGHSHVYWYRQLPEEGLKFMVYLQKENIIDESGMPKERFSAEFPKEGPSILRIQQVVRGDSAAYFCASSPPDTLNTEAFFGQGTRLTVV.

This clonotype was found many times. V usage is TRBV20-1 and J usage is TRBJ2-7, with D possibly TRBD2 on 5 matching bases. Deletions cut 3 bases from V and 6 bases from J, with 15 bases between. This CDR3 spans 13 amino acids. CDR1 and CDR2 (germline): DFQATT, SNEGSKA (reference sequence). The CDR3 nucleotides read TGCAGTGCTAGCCCCGTACTAGAGTTCGAGCAGTACTTC. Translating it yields CSASPVLEFEQYF.

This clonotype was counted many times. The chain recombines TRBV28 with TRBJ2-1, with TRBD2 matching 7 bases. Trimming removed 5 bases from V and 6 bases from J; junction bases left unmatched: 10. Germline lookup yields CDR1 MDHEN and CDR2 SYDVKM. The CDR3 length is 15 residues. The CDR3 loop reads CASSARGGGSNEQFF. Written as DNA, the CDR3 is TGTGCCAGCAGTGCCCGCGGGGGAGGGAGCAATGAGCAGTTCTTC.

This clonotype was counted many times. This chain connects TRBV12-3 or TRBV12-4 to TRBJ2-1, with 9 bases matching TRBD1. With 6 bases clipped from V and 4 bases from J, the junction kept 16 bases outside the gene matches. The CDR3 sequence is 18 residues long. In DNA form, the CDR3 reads TGTGCCAGCAGCCTTCACACCTGGGACAGGGCCCCGTACAATGAGCAGTTCTTC. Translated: CASSLHTWDRAPYNEQFF.

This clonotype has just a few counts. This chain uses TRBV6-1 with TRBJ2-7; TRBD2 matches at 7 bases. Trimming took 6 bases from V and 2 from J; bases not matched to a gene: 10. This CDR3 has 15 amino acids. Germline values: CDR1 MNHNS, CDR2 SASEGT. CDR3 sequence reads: CASSSYAAGAYEQYF. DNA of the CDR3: TGTGCCAGCAGCTCCTACGCGGCGGGGGCCTACGAGCAGTACTTC.

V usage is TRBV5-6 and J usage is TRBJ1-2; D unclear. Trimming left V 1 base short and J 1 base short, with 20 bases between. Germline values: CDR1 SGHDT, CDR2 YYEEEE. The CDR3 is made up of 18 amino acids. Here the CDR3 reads CASSLLEAGSPRNYGYTF. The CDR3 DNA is TGTGCCAGCAGCTTGTTGGAAGCAGGCAGCCCTCGTAACTATGGCTACACCTTC.

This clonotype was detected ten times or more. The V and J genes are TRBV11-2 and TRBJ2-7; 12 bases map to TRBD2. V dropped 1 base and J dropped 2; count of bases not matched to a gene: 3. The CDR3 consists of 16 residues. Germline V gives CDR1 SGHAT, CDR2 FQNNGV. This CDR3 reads CASSLVSSGRAYEQYF. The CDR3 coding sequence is TGTGCCAGCAGCTTAGTATCTAGCGGGAGGGCCTACGAGCAGTACTTC.

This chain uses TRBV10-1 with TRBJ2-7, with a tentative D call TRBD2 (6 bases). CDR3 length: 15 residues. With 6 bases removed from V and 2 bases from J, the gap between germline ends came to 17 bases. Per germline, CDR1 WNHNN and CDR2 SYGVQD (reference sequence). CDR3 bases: TGCGCCAGCAGCCCCTGGAGGGTTGGCGCCTACGAGCAGTACTTC. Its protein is CASSPWRVGAYEQYF.

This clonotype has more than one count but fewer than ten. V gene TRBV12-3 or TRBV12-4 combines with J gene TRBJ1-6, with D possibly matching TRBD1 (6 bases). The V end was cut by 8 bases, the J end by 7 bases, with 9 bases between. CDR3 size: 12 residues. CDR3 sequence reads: CASRRGNSPLHF. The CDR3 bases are TGTGCCAGCCGCAGGGGAAATTCACCCCTCCACTTT.